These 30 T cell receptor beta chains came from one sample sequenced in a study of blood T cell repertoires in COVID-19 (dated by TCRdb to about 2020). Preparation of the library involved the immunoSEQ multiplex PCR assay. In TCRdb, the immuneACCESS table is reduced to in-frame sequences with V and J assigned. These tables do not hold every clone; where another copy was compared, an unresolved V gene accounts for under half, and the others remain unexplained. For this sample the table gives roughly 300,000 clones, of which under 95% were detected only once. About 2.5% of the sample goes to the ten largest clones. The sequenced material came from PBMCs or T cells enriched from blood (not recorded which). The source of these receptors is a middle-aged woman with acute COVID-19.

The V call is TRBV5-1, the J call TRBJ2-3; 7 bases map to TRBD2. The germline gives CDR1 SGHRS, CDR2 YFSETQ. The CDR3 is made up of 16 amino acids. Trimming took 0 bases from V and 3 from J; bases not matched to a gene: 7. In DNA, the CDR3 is TGCGCCAGCAGCTTGGATCCCGGGCGGGGGACAGATACGCAGTATTTT. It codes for CASSLDPGRGTDTQYF.

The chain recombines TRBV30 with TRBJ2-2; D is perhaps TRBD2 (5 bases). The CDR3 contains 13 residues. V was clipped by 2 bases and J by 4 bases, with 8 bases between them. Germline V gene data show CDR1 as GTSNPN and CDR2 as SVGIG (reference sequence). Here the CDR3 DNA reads TGTGCCTGGAGTCGACTAATCACCGGGGAGCTGTTTTTT. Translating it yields CAWSRLITGELFF. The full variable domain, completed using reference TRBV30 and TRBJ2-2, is SQTIHQWPATLVQPVGSPLSLECTVEGTSNPNLYWYRQAAGRGLQLLFYSVGIGQISSEVPQNLSASRPQDRQFILSSKKLLLSDSGFYLCAWSRLITGELFFGEGSRLTVL.

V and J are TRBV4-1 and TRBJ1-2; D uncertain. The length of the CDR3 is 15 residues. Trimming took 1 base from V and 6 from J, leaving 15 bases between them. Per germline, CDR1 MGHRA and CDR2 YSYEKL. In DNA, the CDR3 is TGCGCCAGCAGCCAAGTCCTAGGGTGGGAGGATGGCTACACCTTC. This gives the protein CASSQVLGWEDGYTF.

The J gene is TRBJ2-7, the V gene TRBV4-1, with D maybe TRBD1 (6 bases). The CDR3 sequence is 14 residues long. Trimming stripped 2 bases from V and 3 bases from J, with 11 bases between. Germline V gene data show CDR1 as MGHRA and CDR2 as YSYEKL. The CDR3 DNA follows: TGCGCCAGCAGCCAATTGCAGGGGAACTACGAGCAGTACTTC. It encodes CASSQLQGNYEQYF.

DNA for the CDR3: TGTGCCAGCAGCTTAACGGGAGAGGCCTACAATGAGCAGTTCTTC. Translation: CASSLTGEAYNEQFF. This chain uses TRBV11-1 with TRBJ2-1; possibly TRBD2 for D (6 bases). In germline, CDR1 is SGHAT, CDR2 FQDESV (reference sequence). Trimming took off 2 bases at V and 2 bases at J, with 10 bases between the two ends. The CDR3 totals 15 residues.

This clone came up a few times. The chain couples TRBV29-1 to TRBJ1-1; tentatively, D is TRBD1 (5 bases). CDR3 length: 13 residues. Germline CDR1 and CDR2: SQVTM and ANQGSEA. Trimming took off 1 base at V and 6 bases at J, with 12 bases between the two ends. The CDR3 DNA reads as TGCAGCGTTGAAGGACCCTACAGGTCTGAAGCTTTCTTT. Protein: CSVEGPYRSEAFF.

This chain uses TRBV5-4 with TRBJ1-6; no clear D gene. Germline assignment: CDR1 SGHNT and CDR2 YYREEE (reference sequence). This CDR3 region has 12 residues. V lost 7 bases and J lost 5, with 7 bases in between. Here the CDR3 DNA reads TGTGCCAGCGCGGAAAATAATTCACCCCTCCACTTT. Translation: CASAENNSPLHF.

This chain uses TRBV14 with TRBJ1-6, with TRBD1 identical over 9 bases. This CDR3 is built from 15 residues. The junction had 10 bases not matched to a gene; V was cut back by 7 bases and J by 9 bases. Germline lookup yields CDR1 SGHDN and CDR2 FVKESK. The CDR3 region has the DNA TGTGCCAGCATGAAGGGAGGGACAGGGAGTTCACCCCTCCACTTT. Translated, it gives CASMKGGTGSSPLHF. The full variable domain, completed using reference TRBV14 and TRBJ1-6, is EAGVTQFPSHSVIEKGQTVTLRCDPISGHDNLYWYRRVMGKEIKFLLHFVKESKQDESGMPNNRFLAERTGGTYSTLKVQPAELEDSGVYFCASMKGGTGSSPLHFGNGTRLTVT.

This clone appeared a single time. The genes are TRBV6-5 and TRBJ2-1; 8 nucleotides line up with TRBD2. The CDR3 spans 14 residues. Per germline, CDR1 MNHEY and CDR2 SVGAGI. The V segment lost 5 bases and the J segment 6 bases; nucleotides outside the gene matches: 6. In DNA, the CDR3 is TGTGCCAGCAGTCCCAGCGGGAGCGGCAATGAGCAGTTCTTC. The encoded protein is CASSPSGSGNEQFF.

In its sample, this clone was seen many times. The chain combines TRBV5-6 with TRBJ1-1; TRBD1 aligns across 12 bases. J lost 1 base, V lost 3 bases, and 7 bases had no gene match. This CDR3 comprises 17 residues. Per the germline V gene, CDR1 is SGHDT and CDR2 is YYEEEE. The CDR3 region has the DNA TGTGCCAGCAGCTCCCACGGGACAGGGGGCACGAACACTGAAGCTTTCTTT. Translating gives CASSSHGTGGTNTEAFF. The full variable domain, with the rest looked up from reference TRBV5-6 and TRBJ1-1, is DAGVTQSPTHLIKTRGQQVTLRCSPKSGHDTVSWYQQALGQGPQFIFQYYEEEERQRGNFPDRFSGHQFPNYSSELNVNALLLGDSALYLCASSSHGTGGTNTEAFFGQGTRLTVV.

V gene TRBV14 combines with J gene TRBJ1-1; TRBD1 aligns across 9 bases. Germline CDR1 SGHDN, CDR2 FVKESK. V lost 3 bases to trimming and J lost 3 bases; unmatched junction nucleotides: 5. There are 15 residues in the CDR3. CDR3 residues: CASSHYTGGYTEAFF. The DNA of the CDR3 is TGTGCCAGCAGCCACTATACAGGGGGCTACACTGAAGCTTTCTTT.

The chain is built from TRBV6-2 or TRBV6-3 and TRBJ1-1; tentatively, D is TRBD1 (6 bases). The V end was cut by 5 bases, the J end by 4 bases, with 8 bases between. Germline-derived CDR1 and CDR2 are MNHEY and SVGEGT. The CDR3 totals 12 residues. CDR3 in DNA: TGTGCCAGCAGTCCACAGGGCACTGAAGCTTTCTTT. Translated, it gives CASSPQGTEAFF.

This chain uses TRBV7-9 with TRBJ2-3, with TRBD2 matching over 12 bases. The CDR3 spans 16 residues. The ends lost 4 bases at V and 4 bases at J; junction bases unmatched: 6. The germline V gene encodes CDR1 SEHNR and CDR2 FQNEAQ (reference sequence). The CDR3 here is CASSSRLAGAADTQYF. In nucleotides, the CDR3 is TGTGCCAGCAGCTCCAGACTAGCGGGGGCAGCAGATACGCAGTATTTT.

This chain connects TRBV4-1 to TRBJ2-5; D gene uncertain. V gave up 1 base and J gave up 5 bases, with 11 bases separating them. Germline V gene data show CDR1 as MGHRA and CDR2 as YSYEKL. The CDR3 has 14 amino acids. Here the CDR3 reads CASSQAESRETQYF. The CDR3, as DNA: TGCGCCAGCAGCCAAGCGGAGTCGCGGGAGACCCAGTACTTC.

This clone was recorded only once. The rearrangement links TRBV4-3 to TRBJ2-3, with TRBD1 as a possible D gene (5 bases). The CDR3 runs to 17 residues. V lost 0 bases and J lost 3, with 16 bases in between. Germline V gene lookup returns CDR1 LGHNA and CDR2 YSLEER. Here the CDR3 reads CASSQDGWQGGTDTQYF. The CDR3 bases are TGCGCCAGCAGCCAAGATGGATGGCAGGGTGGGACAGATACGCAGTATTTT.

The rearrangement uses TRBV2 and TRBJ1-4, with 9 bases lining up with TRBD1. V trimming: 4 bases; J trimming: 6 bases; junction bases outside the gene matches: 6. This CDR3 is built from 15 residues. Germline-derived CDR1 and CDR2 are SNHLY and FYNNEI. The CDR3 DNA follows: TGTGCCAGCAGTGTAATTCGGGACAGGGATGAAAAACTGTTTTTT. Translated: CASSVIRDRDEKLFF.

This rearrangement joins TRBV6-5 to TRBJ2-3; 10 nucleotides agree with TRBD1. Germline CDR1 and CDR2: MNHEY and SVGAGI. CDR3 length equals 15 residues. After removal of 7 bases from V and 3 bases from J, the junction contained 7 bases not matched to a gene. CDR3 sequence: CASTGGTGVTDTQYF. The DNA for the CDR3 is TGTGCCAGCACTGGTGGGACAGGGGTTACAGATACGCAGTATTTT.

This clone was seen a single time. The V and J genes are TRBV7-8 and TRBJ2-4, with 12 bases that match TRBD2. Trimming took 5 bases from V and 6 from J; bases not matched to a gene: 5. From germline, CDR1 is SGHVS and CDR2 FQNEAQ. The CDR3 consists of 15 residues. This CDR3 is CASSRTSGATNIQYF. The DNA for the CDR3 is TGTGCCAGCAGCCGGACTAGCGGGGCGACAAACATTCAGTACTTC.

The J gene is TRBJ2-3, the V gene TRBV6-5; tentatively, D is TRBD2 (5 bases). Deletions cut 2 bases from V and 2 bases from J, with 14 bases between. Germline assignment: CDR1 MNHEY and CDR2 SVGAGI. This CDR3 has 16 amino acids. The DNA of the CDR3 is TGTGCCAGCAGTTACACGAGCGGCTTACTCACAGATACGCAGTATTTT. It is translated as CASSYTSGLLTDTQYF.

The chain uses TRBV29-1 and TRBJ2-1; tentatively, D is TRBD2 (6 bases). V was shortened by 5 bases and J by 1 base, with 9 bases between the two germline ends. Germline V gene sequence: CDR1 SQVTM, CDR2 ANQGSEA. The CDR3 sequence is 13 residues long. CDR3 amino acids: CSVRGTSYNEQFF. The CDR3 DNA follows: TGCAGCGTTCGCGGGACTTCCTACAATGAGCAGTTCTTC.

In nucleotides, the CDR3 is TGTGCCATCGCCGGGACAGGGGGCTCAGAGACCCAGTACTTC. Translated, it gives CAIAGTGGSETQYF. The chain links TRBV10-3 to TRBJ2-5; 12 bases are a match to TRBD1. The V gene end was trimmed by 8 bases and the J gene end by 4 bases; junction bases not matched to a gene: 5. The CDR3 is made up of 14 amino acids. Germline V CDR1 and CDR2: ENHRY, SYGVKD.

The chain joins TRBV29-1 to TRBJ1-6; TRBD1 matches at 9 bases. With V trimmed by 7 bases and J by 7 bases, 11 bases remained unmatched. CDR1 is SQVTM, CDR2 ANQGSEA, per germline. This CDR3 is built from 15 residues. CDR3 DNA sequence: TGCAGCGGCGCCGCCGACAGGGGGTACAATTCACCCCTCCACTTT. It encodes CSGAADRGYNSPLHF.

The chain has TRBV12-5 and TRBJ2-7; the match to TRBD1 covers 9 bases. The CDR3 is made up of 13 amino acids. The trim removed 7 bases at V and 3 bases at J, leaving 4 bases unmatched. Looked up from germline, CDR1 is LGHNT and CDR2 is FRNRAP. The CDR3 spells CASARDRDYEQYF. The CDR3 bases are TGTGCTAGTGCCAGGGACAGGGACTACGAGCAGTACTTC.

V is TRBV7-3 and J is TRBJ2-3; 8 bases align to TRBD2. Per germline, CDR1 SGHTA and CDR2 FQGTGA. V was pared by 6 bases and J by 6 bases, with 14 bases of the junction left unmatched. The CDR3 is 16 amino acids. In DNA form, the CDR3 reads TGTGCCAGCAGTTCGGGAGCGGGGGAGACACCGGATACGCAGTATTTT. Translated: CASSSGAGETPDTQYF.

This chain's CDR3 is CSATPDYEQYF. CDR3 DNA sequence: TGCAGTGCGACTCCTGACTACGAGCAGTACTTC. This chain links TRBV20-1 with TRBJ2-7; D uncertain. Germline V gives CDR1 DFQATT, CDR2 SNEGSKA (reference sequence). Trimming cost V 6 bases and J 3 bases, with 9 bases left between them. This CDR3 contains 11 residues.

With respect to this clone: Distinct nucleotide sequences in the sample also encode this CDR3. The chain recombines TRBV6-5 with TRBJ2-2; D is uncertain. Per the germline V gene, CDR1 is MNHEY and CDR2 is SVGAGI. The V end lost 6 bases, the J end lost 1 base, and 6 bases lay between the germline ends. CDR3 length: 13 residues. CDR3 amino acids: CASRGRNTGELFF. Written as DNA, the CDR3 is TGTGCCAGCAGGGGCCGGAACACCGGGGAGCTGTTTTTT.

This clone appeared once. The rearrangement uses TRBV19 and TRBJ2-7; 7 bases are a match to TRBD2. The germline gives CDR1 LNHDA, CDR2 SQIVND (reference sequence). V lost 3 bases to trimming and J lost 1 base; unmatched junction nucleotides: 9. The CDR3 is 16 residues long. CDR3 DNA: TGTGCCAGTAGTATGGTCCGAGCGGGATCTTCCTACGAGCAGTACTTC. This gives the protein CASSMVRAGSSYEQYF.

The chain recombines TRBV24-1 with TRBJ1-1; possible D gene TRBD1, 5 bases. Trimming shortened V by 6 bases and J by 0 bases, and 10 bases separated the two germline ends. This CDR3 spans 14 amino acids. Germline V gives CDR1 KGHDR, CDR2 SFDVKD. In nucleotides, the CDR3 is TGTGCCACCAGTTTCCAGGGTCTGAACACTGAAGCTTTCTTT. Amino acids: CATSFQGLNTEAFF.

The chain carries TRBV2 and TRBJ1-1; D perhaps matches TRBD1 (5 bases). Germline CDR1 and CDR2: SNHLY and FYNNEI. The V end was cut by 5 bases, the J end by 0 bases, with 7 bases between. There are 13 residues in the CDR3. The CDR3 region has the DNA TGTGCCAGCAGTCTGACAGTGAACACTGAAGCTTTCTTT. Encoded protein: CASSLTVNTEAFF.

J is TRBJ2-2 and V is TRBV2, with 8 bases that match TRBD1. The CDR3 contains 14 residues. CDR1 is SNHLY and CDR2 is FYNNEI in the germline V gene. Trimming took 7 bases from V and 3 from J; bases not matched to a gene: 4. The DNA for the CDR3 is TGTGCCAGCACTCAGGGGGCCTACACCGGGGAGCTGTTTTTT. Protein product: CASTQGAYTGELFF.